A single sample is the source of the 20 T cell receptor beta chains below, sequenced in a study of cytomegalovirus exposure and HLA in healthy donors. A multiplex PCR was run with 60 Vbeta primers and 13 Jbeta primers. This table comes from immunoSEQ multiplex PCR, and its TCRdb copy is limited to in-frame clones, with some not included. The table lists some 150,000 clones, roughly 85% of them singletons, with roughly 0.7% in the top ten. Sequences were obtained from PBMCs. The receptors were gathered from a male donor in good health and CMV-seronegative.

This clone was detected a few times. The genes are TRBV7-6 and TRBJ2-6; 8 bases agree with TRBD1. CDR1 SGHVS and CDR2 FNYEAQ come from the germline V gene. This CDR3 contains 19 residues. V was pared by 2 bases and J by 0 bases, with 9 bases of the junction left unmatched. In DNA, the CDR3 is TGTGCCAGCAGCTTAAGAGGTGGACAGGGTCTCTCTGGGGCCAACGTCCTGACTTTC. Protein product: CASSLRGGQGLSGANVLTF.

V usage is TRBV12-5 and J usage is TRBJ1-5; D gene uncertain. This CDR3 region has 11 residues. The germline gives CDR1 LGHNT, CDR2 FRNRAP. V was trimmed by 3 bases and J by 9 bases, leaving 6 bases between them. CDR3 loop: CASGFGWPQHF. The DNA of the CDR3 is TGTGCTAGTGGTTTCGGGTGGCCCCAGCATTTT. Full variable domain (outside the CDR3, taken from reference TRBV12-5 and TRBJ1-5): DARVTQTPRHKVTEMGQEVTMRCQPILGHNTVFWYRQTMMQGLELLAYFRNRAPLDDSGMPKDRFSAEMPDATLATLKIQPSEPRDSAVYFCASGFGWPQHFGDGTRLSIL.

The rearrangement joins TRBV2 to TRBJ2-6, with D perhaps matching TRBD1 (6 bases). The V end was cut by 6 bases, the J end by 0 bases, with 9 bases between. This CDR3 is 15 amino acids long. CDR1 and CDR2 from the germline V gene are SNHLY and FYNNEI. CDR3: CASRDSFSGANVLTF. The CDR3 DNA follows: TGTGCCAGCAGGGACAGCTTCTCTGGGGCCAACGTCCTGACTTTC. The variable domain in full, with the rest retrieved from reference TRBV2 and TRBJ2-6, is EPEVTQTPSHQVTQMGQEVILRCVPISNHLYFYWYRQILGQKVEFLVSFYNNEISEKSEIFDDQFSVERPDGSNFTLKIRSTKLEDSAMYFCASRDSFSGANVLTFGAGSRLTVL.

The V call is TRBV7-2, the J call TRBJ2-2; 8 bases map to TRBD2. V lost 5 bases to trimming and J lost 0 bases; unmatched junction nucleotides: 8. CDR1 SGHTA and CDR2 FQGNSA come from the germline V gene. The length of the CDR3 is 17 residues. CDR3 in DNA: TGTGCCAGCAGCCGGGCCCTAGCGGGCGCGAACACCGGGGAGCTGTTTTTT. Its protein is CASSRALAGANTGELFF.

V and J are TRBV5-6 and TRBJ1-6, with D maybe TRBD1 (5 bases). V lost 2 bases, J lost 6 bases, and 12 bases lay in between. The CDR3 extends over 15 amino acids. Germline assignment: CDR1 SGHDT and CDR2 YYEEEE. The CDR3 loop reads CASSFQGRSNSPLHF. Here the CDR3 DNA reads TGTGCCAGCAGCTTCCAGGGAAGAAGTAATTCACCCCTCCACTTT. The full variable domain, in which reference TRBV5-6 and TRBJ1-6 provide the parts outside the CDR3, is DAGVTQSPTHLIKTRGQQVTLRCSPKSGHDTVSWYQQALGQGPQFIFQYYEEEERQRGNFPDRFSGHQFPNYSSELNVNALLLGDSALYLCASSFQGRSNSPLHFGNGTRLTVT.

This chain links TRBV7-2 with TRBJ1-2; 10 nucleotides agree with TRBD1. This CDR3 is built from 15 residues. The germline V gene has CDR1 SGHTA and CDR2 FQGNSA. With 4 bases clipped from V and 3 bases from J, the junction kept 5 bases outside the gene matches. CDR3 nucleotide sequence: TGTGCCAGCAGCTCCGGACAGGGGGAGGACTATGGCTACACCTTC. It yields the protein CASSSGQGEDYGYTF.

The genes are TRBV7-9 and TRBJ2-2, with a tentative D call TRBD1 (6 bases). Germline V CDR1 and CDR2: SEHNR, FQNEAQ (reference sequence). The CDR3 consists of 16 residues. V shed 5 bases and J shed 2 bases, with 15 bases lying between them. The DNA of the CDR3 is TGTGCCAGCAGCAGATTCGGGACAAACAACACCGGGGAGCTGTTTTTT. It translates to CASSRFGTNNTGELFF.

This rearrangement joins TRBV5-1 to TRBJ2-1; 9 positions agree with TRBD2. The V gene's germline CDR1 is SGHRS and CDR2 YFSETQ. This CDR3 region has 14 residues. The V segment lost 4 bases and the J segment 4 bases; nucleotides outside the gene matches: 3. DNA for the CDR3: TGCGCCAGCAGCGAGACTAGCGGATACAATGAGCAGTTCTTC. Translation gives CASSETSGYNEQFF.

The J gene is TRBJ2-1, the V gene TRBV2; TRBD1 matches 7 bases. Germline assignment: CDR1 SNHLY and CDR2 FYNNEI. This CDR3 contains 15 residues. J was trimmed by 5 bases and V by 6 bases; bases with no gene match: 10. CDR3 DNA: TGTGCCAGCAGGGCAGGGGGTTATAGGAACAATGAGCAGTTCTTC. Its translation: CASRAGGYRNNEQFF.

This chain uses TRBV19 with TRBJ1-5, with D hard to call. V lost 7 bases to trimming and J lost 2 bases, with 15 bases between them. This CDR3 is 15 amino acids long. From germline, CDR1 is LNHDA and CDR2 SQIVND (reference sequence). In DNA form, the CDR3 reads TGTGCCAGTACCGGAGAGGTTAGTGGCAATCAGCCCCAGCATTTT. This sequence encodes CASTGEVSGNQPQHF.

In its sample, this clone was seen a few times. The chain carries TRBV11-2 and TRBJ1-4, with 7 positions matching TRBD1. Germline assignment: CDR1 SGHAT and CDR2 FQNNGV. With 4 bases clipped from V and 10 bases from J, the junction kept 21 bases outside the gene matches. This CDR3 contains 18 residues. The CDR3 loop is CASSSFQGEKYGAGKLFF. CDR3 sequence (DNA): TGTGCCAGCAGCTCATTTCAGGGGGAAAAGTACGGGGCGGGAAAACTGTTTTTT.

The chain is built from TRBV6-6 and TRBJ1-1; D is unclear. There are 14 residues in the CDR3. Deletions cut 4 bases from V and 7 bases from J, with 16 bases between. Germline loops: CDR1 MNHNY, CDR2 SVGAGI (reference sequence). The CDR3 DNA follows: TGTGCCAGCAGTTCACCGGGAAATGGGAATGAAGCTTTCTTT. Its translation is CASSSPGNGNEAFF.

The genes are TRBV7-2 and TRBJ2-5; 16 bases line up with TRBD2. Germline CDR1 and CDR2: SGHTA and FQGNSA. The CDR3 is made up of 18 amino acids. After removal of 5 bases from V and 2 bases from J, the junction contained 8 bases not matched to a gene. The CDR3: CASSLMGLAGGKQETQYF. The CDR3 region has the DNA TGTGCCAGCAGCCTAATGGGACTAGCGGGGGGGAAGCAAGAGACCCAGTACTTC.

This clone is a singleton in its sample. The chain uses TRBV27 and TRBJ2-3; tentatively, D is TRBD1 (5 bases). This CDR3 has 11 amino acids. Between the trimmed V and J ends, which lost 3 bases and 14 bases, there was a span of 12 bases. The germline gives CDR1 MNHEY, CDR2 SMNVEV (reference sequence). CDR3 loop: CASSFGQGMYF. The CDR3 coding sequence is TGTGCCAGCAGTTTCGGCCAGGGCATGTATTTT.

Turning to this clone: Its ends do not fully match the called genes, so a read error is possible. The chain carries TRBV5-4 and TRBJ2-2; 9 bases line up with TRBD1. This CDR3 has 16 residues. Per the germline V gene, CDR1 is SGHNT and CDR2 is YYREEE (reference sequence). The CDR3 here is CVSSPGQGANTGELFF. The CDR3 coding sequence is TGTGTCAGCAGCCCGGGACAGGGCGCGAACACCGGGGAGCTGTTTTTT.

Only a few counts were recorded for this clone. The rearrangement joins TRBV19 to TRBJ2-3, with 9 bases aligning to TRBD2. Germline V lookup: CDR1 LNHDA, CDR2 SQIVND (reference sequence). V gave up 4 bases and J gave up 1 base; unmatched junction bases: 9. The CDR3 is made up of 17 amino acids. Here the CDR3 reads CASSTRGGAFGTDTQYF. CDR3 sequence (DNA): TGTGCCAGTAGTACCCGCGGGGGGGCCTTTGGCACAGATACGCAGTATTTT.

The genes are TRBV5-1 and TRBJ1-4; 8 bases line up with TRBD1. The CDR3 covers 15 residues. Unmatched junction bases numbered 4, after V lost 4 bases and J lost 2 bases. Germline lookup yields CDR1 SGHRS and CDR2 YFSETQ. The CDR3 nucleotides read TGCGCCAGCAGCATACAGGGGGTTACTAATGAAAAACTGTTTTTT. Translation: CASSIQGVTNEKLFF.

The gene calls are TRBV7-3 and TRBJ2-2, with D possibly being TRBD2 (5 bases). CDR3 size: 15 residues. Germline-derived CDR1 and CDR2 are SGHTA and FQGTGA. V dropped 5 bases and J dropped 0 bases, with 10 bases sitting between them. The CDR3 DNA reads TGTGCCAGCAGCCCCGCGGAGGCGAACACCGGGGAGCTGTTTTTT. This codes for CASSPAEANTGELFF. The variable domain in full, with the rest retrieved from reference TRBV7-3 and TRBJ2-2, is GAGVSQTPSNKVTEKGKYVELRCDPISGHTALYWYRQSLGQGPEFLIYFQGTGAADDSGLPNDRFFAVRPEGSVSTLKIQRTERGDSAVYLCASSPAEANTGELFFGEGSRLTVL.

The chain is built from TRBV6-5 and TRBJ2-7, with 11 bases fitting TRBD1. V was pared by 5 bases and J by 2 bases, with 5 bases of the junction left unmatched. The CDR3 has 15 amino acids. Germline CDR1 MNHEY, CDR2 SVGAGI. DNA of the CDR3: TGTGCCAGCAGTCCCGGGACAGGGGGTACCTACGAGCAGTACTTC. This translates into CASSPGTGGTYEQYF.

The chain joins TRBV7-8 to TRBJ1-6, with 8 bases fitting TRBD1. This CDR3 is 14 amino acids long. Germline values: CDR1 SGHVS, CDR2 FQNEAQ. Germline trimming cut 5 bases from V and 11 bases from J; bases unmatched to any gene: 8. CDR3 region: CASSQRQDRAPLHF. Here the CDR3 DNA reads TGTGCCAGCAGCCAACGACAGGACAGGGCACCCCTCCACTTT.